This TCR beta chain comes out of a study of CD8 T cells in Susac syndrome. V lost 5 bases, J lost 0 bases, and 13 bases lay in between. The CDR3 runs to 15 residues. Germline V CDR1 and CDR2: SGHTA, FQGTGA. Random-hexamer reverse transcription was applied to roughly 0.5 to 1 ug RNA. One entry per CDR3 protein, called by TCRdb with MiXCR from the immunoSEQ multiplex PCR reads. The sample records about 120,000 distinct CDR3 sequences, roughly 95% being singletons. The TCR sequence derives from a human donor with Susac syndrome. This sequence joins TRBV7-3 and TRBJ1-1; D unclear. Sequencing used CD4+ T cells from PBMCs. The CDR3 bases are TGTGCCAGCAGCCCCGGTCCGATGGTGAACACTGAAGCTTTCTTT. It translates to CASSPGPMVNTEAFF.